This T cell receptor beta chain was captured by sequencing in a study of blood T cell repertoires in COVID-19. Background on the study: The analysed material was cDNA or gDNA that came from T cells, B-cell-depleted T cells, or PBMCs.

The authors' processing: Reference gene primers were amplified, and this amplification served to estimate nucleated cell counts. Only in-frame clones appear in the TCRdb table, and some are missing; sequencing was by immunoSEQ multiplex PCR. V and J calls and clone size are as listed in that table; D and trimming were resolved from the DNA. The sample lists about 150,000 clones, roughly nine tenths occurring once. The CDR3 is 16 residues long. V gave up 0 bases and J gave up 4 bases, with 14 bases separating them. The germline gives CDR1 SGHKS, CDR2 YYEKEE (reference sequence). The V and J genes are TRBV5-5 and TRBJ1-3; D gene ambiguous. The sequence was collected from a woman in her 70s with acute or convalescent COVID-19. Sequencing was performed on peripheral blood. The CDR3 sequence: CASSLDPGVKGNTIYF. The CDR3 DNA follows: TGTGCCAGCAGCTTGGATCCGGGAGTGAAAGGAAACACCATATATTTT.